Following are 26 T cell receptor beta chains from one sample sequenced in a study of regulatory T cells in long-lasting Graves disease. The sample's time point: newly diagnosed GD, antithyroid drugs for less than 3 months. The TCR library was made from RNA extracted from PBMCs. Investigators prepared the TCR beta libraries by applying iRepertoire HTBI primers and Arm-PCR of CDR3 regions. One entry per CDR3 protein results from TCRdb running MiXCR on the multiplex PCR reads. Of fewer than 650,000 distinct CDR3 sequences listed, about 15% are singletons. These data were also filed under a second study, of T cells in Graves' hyperthyroidism and ophthalmopathy.

This material consisted of peripheral blood mononuclear cells (PBMCs), taken at new diagnosis, from a patient treated with antithyroid drugs. The receptor set was obtained from a woman aged 25 to 39 with Graves disease.

This clonotype was seen many times. This chain links TRBV28 with TRBJ2-1; D possibly uses TRBD1 or TRBD2 (5 bases each). The CDR3 is made up of 13 amino acids. Germline assignment: CDR1 MDHEN and CDR2 SYDVKM. Trimming removed 5 bases from V and 6 bases from J, with 11 bases in between. CDR3 coding DNA: TGTGCCAGCAGTGGACTGCAGGGCAATGAGCAGTTCTTC. Amino acids: CASSGLQGNEQFF. Full variable domain (outside the CDR3, taken from reference TRBV28 and TRBJ2-1): DVKVTQSSRYLVKRTGEKVFLECVQDMDHENMFWYRQDPGLGLRLIYFSYDVKMKEKGDIPEGYSVSREKKERFSLILESASTNQTSMYLCASSGLQGNEQFFGPGTRLTVL.

At least ten counts were recorded for this clonotype. The V and J genes are TRBV7-6 and TRBJ2-7, with 7 nucleotides matching TRBD2. There are 18 residues in the CDR3. V was pared by 1 base and J by 3 bases, with 15 bases of the junction left unmatched. CDR1 is SGHVS, CDR2 FNYEAQ, per germline. CDR3 sequence (DNA): TGTGCCAGCAGCTTAGTCCCACTTCGCGCTAGCGGAATCTACGAGCAGTACTTC. As protein: CASSLVPLRASGIYEQYF.

Comments on this clonotype: One base separates it from a far larger clone, so it is likely a read error. The missing conserved phenylalanine or tryptophan at the end of this CDR3 makes a read error likely. This chain uses TRBV6-5 with TRBJ1-1; D not resolved. This CDR3 spans 11 amino acids. V was trimmed by 4 bases and J by 4 bases, leaving 4 bases between them. Germline CDR1 and CDR2: MNHEY and SVGAGI. CDR3 in amino acids: CASSLGTEAFL. The CDR3 DNA sequence: TGTGCCAGCAGTTTAGGCACTGAAGCTTTCCTT.

The table lists this clonotype with many counts. The gene calls are TRBV28 and TRBJ2-3; D might be TRBD2 (6 bases). V lost 4 bases, J lost 0 bases, and 11 bases lay in between. Germline V gene lookup returns CDR1 MDHEN and CDR2 SYDVKM. The CDR3 loop spans 15 amino acids. In DNA form, the CDR3 reads TGTGCCAGCAGTTACCGGGACTGGAGCACAGATACGCAGTATTTT. Translation gives CASSYRDWSTDTQYF.

The chain links TRBV29-1 to TRBJ1-1, with unresolved D. CDR3 length: 11 residues. V lost 4 bases and J 6 bases, leaving 9 bases between the germline ends. Germline V gene lookup returns CDR1 SQVTM and CDR2 ANQGSEA. This CDR3 reads CSVVGLAEAFF. CDR3 sequence (DNA): TGCAGCGTTGTAGGGTTGGCTGAAGCTTTCTTT. The full variable domain, with the rest looked up from reference TRBV29-1 and TRBJ1-1, is SAVISQKPSRDICQRGTSLTIQCQVDSQVTMMFWYRQQPGQSLTLIATANQGSEATYESGFVIDKFPISRPNLTFSTLTVSNMSPEDSSIYLCSVVGLAEAFFGQGTRLTVV.

The sample holds a few counts of this clonotype. J is TRBJ1-1 and V is TRBV29-1, with unresolved D. V was clipped by 5 bases and J by 3 bases, with 7 bases between them. CDR3 size: 11 residues. Germline loops: CDR1 SQVTM, CDR2 ANQGSEA. CDR3 sequence: CSVLVDTEAFF. CDR3 sequence (DNA): TGCAGCGTTCTAGTGGACACTGAAGCTTTCTTT. The whole variable domain, filled in from reference TRBV29-1 and TRBJ1-1, reads SAVISQKPSRDICQRGTSLTIQCQVDSQVTMMFWYRQQPGQSLTLIATANQGSEATYESGFVIDKFPISRPNLTFSTLTVSNMSPEDSSIYLCSVLVDTEAFFGQGTRLTVV.

This clonotype was counted ten times or more. The rearrangement uses TRBV7-9 and TRBJ1-1, with a weak D call TRBD1 (5 bases). Trimming stripped 3 bases from V and 1 base from J, with 18 bases between. This CDR3 contains 17 residues. CDR1 SEHNR and CDR2 FQNEAQ come from the germline V gene (reference sequence). CDR3 nucleotide sequence: TGTGCCAGCAGCTTGTCCCCTCATCGCGACAGGAACACTGAAGCTTTCTTT. The encoded protein is CASSLSPHRDRNTEAFF.

The sample holds many counts of this clonotype. The J gene is TRBJ2-3, the V gene TRBV7-2; the D gene could be TRBD1 or TRBD2 (5 bases each). Germline-derived CDR1 and CDR2 are SGHTA and FQGNSA. The CDR3 is 16 amino acids. The V end was cut by 1 base, the J end by 0 bases, with 11 bases between. The CDR3 DNA reads TGTGCCAGCAGCTTAGACGGGGCGGCTAGCACAGATACGCAGTATTTT. It yields the protein CASSLDGAASTDTQYF.

This clonotype occurred many times. The chain joins TRBV3-1 to TRBJ1-1; D call uncertain. V was trimmed by 5 bases and J by 5 bases, leaving 15 bases between them. CDR3 length equals 14 residues. The germline V gene encodes CDR1 LGHDT and CDR2 YNNKEL (reference sequence). CDR3 sequence (DNA): TGTGCCAGCAGCACACGACGAAGGGTAACTGAAGCTTTCTTT. Amino acid sequence: CASSTRRRVTEAFF.

V is TRBV30 and J is TRBJ2-7; D is uncertain. The germline V and J ends were trimmed by 1 base and 0 bases, with 13 bases remaining between them. CDR3 size: 15 residues. Germline CDR1 is GTSNPN and CDR2 is SVGIG (reference sequence). CDR3 sequence: CAWSGRSWSSYEQYF. CDR3 DNA sequence: TGTGCCTGGAGTGGCCGGTCCTGGAGCTCCTACGAGCAGTACTTC.

This chain joins TRBV5-1 and TRBJ2-2; TRBD1 aligns across 7 bases. CDR3 length: 15 amino acids. Germline V gene lookup returns CDR1 SGHRS and CDR2 YFSETQ. V lost 1 base, J lost 5 bases, and 5 bases stayed unmatched. Written as DNA, the CDR3 is TGCGCCAGCAGCTTGTCAGGGGGAGCTACCGGGGAGCTGTTTTTT. Its translation: CASSLSGGATGELFF. Combining the CDR3 with reference TRBV5-1 and TRBJ2-2 gives the whole variable domain KAGVTQTPRYLIKTRGQQVTLSCSPISGHRSVSWYQQTPGQGLQFLFEYFSETQRNKGNFPGRFSGRQFSNSRSEMNVSTLELGDSALYLCASSLSGGATGELFFGEGSRLTVL.

This clonotype was seen at least ten times. J is TRBJ2-1 and V is TRBV20-1; D gene unclear. V lost 1 base to trimming and J lost 0 bases, with 10 bases between them. This CDR3 has 15 residues. Looked up from germline, CDR1 is DFQATT and CDR2 is SNEGSKA (reference sequence). The CDR3 DNA reads TGCAGTGCTAGAGGCCAACTGAGCTCCTACAATGAGCAGTTCTTC. The encoded protein is CSARGQLSSYNEQFF.

This clonotype was observed at least ten times. This chain joins TRBV6-1 and TRBJ2-6; D is unclear. Trimming shortened V by 5 bases and J by 3 bases, and 5 bases separated the two germline ends. Germline CDR1 is MNHNS and CDR2 is SASEGT. The CDR3 extends over 13 amino acids. The CDR3 reads CASSQSGANVLTF. The CDR3 nucleotides are TGTGCCAGCAGTCAAAGTGGGGCCAACGTCCTGACTTTC.

This clonotype has a count of ten or more. V gene TRBV20-1 combines with J gene TRBJ2-1; 8 nucleotides align to TRBD2. The germline V gene has CDR1 DFQATT and CDR2 SNEGSKA (reference sequence). The J segment lost 7 bases and the V segment lost 3 bases, leaving 11 bases of the junction unmatched. This CDR3 is built from 15 residues. The chain's CDR3 is CSARPWREALNEQFF. CDR3 in DNA: TGCAGTGCTAGGCCTTGGCGGGAGGCTTTGAATGAGCAGTTCTTC.

The chain joins TRBV30 to TRBJ2-1; 13 bases map to TRBD2. The CDR3 runs 14 residues. Germline trimming cut 4 bases from V and 8 bases from J; bases unmatched to any gene: 5. In germline, CDR1 is GTSNPN, CDR2 SVGIG (reference sequence). The CDR3 is CAWTKLAGGYEQFF. The DNA of the CDR3 is TGTGCCTGGACCAAACTAGCGGGGGGGTATGAGCAGTTCTTC.

The chain recombines TRBV2 with TRBJ1-6, with no clear D. CDR3 length equals 15 residues. The germline CDR1 and CDR2 sequences are SNHLY and FYNNEI. Trimming took 4 bases from V and 5 from J, leaving 12 bases between them. The CDR3: CASSAARTDNSPLHF. The CDR3 bases are TGTGCCAGCAGTGCTGCCAGAACCGATAATTCACCCCTCCACTTT. Filled out from reference TRBV2 and TRBJ1-6, the complete variable domain reads EPEVTQTPSHQVTQMGQEVILRCVPISNHLYFYWYRQILGQKVEFLVSFYNNEISEKSEIFDDQFSVERPDGSNFTLKIRSTKLEDSAMYFCASSAARTDNSPLHFGNGTRLTVT.

The gene calls are TRBV18 and TRBJ2-5, with 8 bases lining up with TRBD1. Germline V lookup: CDR1 KGHSH, CDR2 LQKENI. V lost 3 bases, J lost 5 bases, and 11 bases stayed unmatched. This CDR3 spans 16 amino acids. CDR3 loop: CASSPQGAPLLETQYF. As DNA, the CDR3 is TGTGCCAGCTCACCTCAGGGGGCGCCCCTCTTGGAGACCCAGTACTTC.

At least ten counts were recorded for this clonotype. The chain recombines TRBV3-1 with TRBJ1-6; D possibly corresponds to TRBD1 (6 bases). The germline V gene encodes CDR1 LGHDT and CDR2 YNNKEL (reference sequence). The length of the CDR3 is 15 residues. V lost 7 bases and J 5 bases, leaving 15 bases between the germline ends. Here the CDR3 reads CASTIQGVHNSPLHF. CDR3 coding DNA: TGTGCCAGCACCATACAGGGAGTTCATAATTCACCCCTCCACTTT.

This clonotype was counted ten times or more. The chain employs TRBV7-3 and TRBJ2-3; D perhaps matches TRBD2 (6 bases). The CDR3 sequence is 16 residues long. CDR1 is SGHTA, CDR2 FQGTGA, per germline. Trimming left V 2 bases short and J 2 bases short, with 14 bases between. CDR3 amino acids: CASSLETRPPTDTQYF. The CDR3 DNA sequence: TGTGCCAGCAGCTTAGAGACTAGACCCCCCACAGATACGCAGTATTTT.

In its sample, this clonotype was seen many times. The J gene is TRBJ2-1, the V gene TRBV20-1, with TRBD2 as a possible D gene (5 bases). Germline CDR1 reads DFQATT; CDR2 reads SNEGSKA (reference sequence). Trimming stripped 0 bases from V and 10 bases from J, with 16 bases between. The CDR3 loop spans 14 amino acids. The CDR3 here is CSARDPSGSTEQFF. The CDR3 coding sequence is TGCAGTGCTAGAGATCCCTCGGGGAGTACGGAGCAGTTCTTC.

This clonotype was found a few times. The rearrangement joins TRBV5-1 to TRBJ1-2, with 7 nucleotides matching TRBD1. The CDR3 totals 13 residues. In germline, CDR1 is SGHRS, CDR2 YFSETQ. Trimming removed 4 bases from V and 13 bases from J; junction bases left unmatched: 13. CDR3 nucleotides: TGCGCCAGCAGCCCAAGGACAGGCCAGCAGGGCACCTTC. Protein sequence: CASSPRTGQQGTF.

This clonotype was counted many times. The chain combines TRBV12-3 or TRBV12-4 with TRBJ1-2; 9 bases agree with TRBD1. V was clipped by 1 base and J by 6 bases; unmatched bases: 9. The CDR3 is made up of 16 amino acids. The CDR3 protein is CASSLGGTGRIHGYTF. DNA for the CDR3: TGTGCCAGCAGTTTAGGAGGGACAGGGAGGATCCATGGCTACACCTTC.

In its sample, this clonotype was seen a few times. The V and J genes are TRBV5-6 and TRBJ1-2; D gene ambiguous. V lost 2 bases and J lost 6, with 11 bases in between. The CDR3 consists of 13 residues. Germline lookup yields CDR1 SGHDT and CDR2 YYEEEE. Here the CDR3 DNA reads TGTGCCAGCAGCTTCGCGGCATCCCATGGCTACACCTTC. Its protein product is CASSFAASHGYTF.

This clonotype was observed at least ten times. The rearrangement links TRBV12-3 or TRBV12-4 to TRBJ1-5; tentatively, D is TRBD1 (5 bases). V shed 4 bases and J shed 0 bases, with 7 bases lying between them. CDR3 length: 14 residues. This CDR3 is CASSSTDSNQPQHF. The CDR3, as DNA: TGTGCCAGCAGTTCGACAGATAGCAATCAGCCCCAGCATTTT.

The rearrangement uses TRBV7-2 and TRBJ2-2; 11 bases line up with TRBD2. After removal of 8 bases from V and 8 bases from J, the junction contained 7 bases not matched to a gene. The CDR3 totals 14 residues. Germline V lookup: CDR1 SGHTA, CDR2 FQGNSA. CDR3 loop: CASSTSGKRGELFF. CDR3 in DNA: TGTGCCAGCTCGACTAGCGGGAAACGTGGGGAGCTGTTTTTT. Supplemented by reference TRBV7-2 and TRBJ2-2, the full variable domain reads GAGVSQSPSNKVTEKGKDVELRCDPISGHTALYWYRQSLGQGLEFLIYFQGNSAPDKSGLPSDRFSAERTGGSVSTLTIQRTQQEDSAVYLCASSTSGKRGELFFGEGSRLTVL.

Many counts were recorded for this clonotype. This sequence joins TRBV28 and TRBJ2-2; D gene ambiguous. This CDR3 contains 14 residues. V lost 3 bases and J lost 6, with 11 bases in between. Germline CDR1 and CDR2: MDHEN and SYDVKM. This CDR3 is CASSFWADSGELFF. CDR3 in DNA: TGTGCCAGCAGTTTTTGGGCCGACTCCGGGGAGCTGTTTTTT.